This T cell receptor beta chain was sequenced during a study of graft-versus-host responses after intestinal transplantation (dated by TCRdb to 2020 to 2022). Background for the entire study: Recipients received multivisceral, liver-intestinal, or isolated intestinal transplants. Every recipient was given anti-thymocyte globulin induction, followed by 2 to 4 years of maintenance tacrolimus and steroids. Samples from three later patients were sequenced in-house on an Illumina MiSeq with MiXCR processing rather than by the commercial service. A peak of at least 4% donor T cells among recipient peripheral blood mononuclear cells was the definition used for donor T cell macrochimerism. To identify alloreactive clones, pre-transplant mixed lymphocyte reaction products were sequenced and compared with unstimulated pre-transplant donor and recipient T cells. Bulk TCR-beta CDR3 sequencing was used to track graft-versus-host and host-versus-graft alloreactive T cell clones in the graft, circulation and bone marrow after intestinal transplantation. The cohort enrolled about two dozen intestinal transplant recipients, one of whom was a retransplant, and a few patients without pretransplant specimens were excluded. Beyond this particular receptor, the publication reports: GvH clones turned up in recipient bone marrow, with some appearing earlier in ileal mucosa or blood, a pattern consistent with an intestinal mucosal origin. Early after transplant, declines in HvG clones were associated with peak levels of circulating GvH clones. The relatively low number and heterogeneity of intestinal transplant patients limited the conclusions. Patients with donor T cell macrochimerism had high GvH to HvG T cell clonal ratios in their allografts.

Libraries came from the immunoSEQ multiplex PCR assay. High-throughput TCR-beta CDR3 sequencing of genomic DNA from most patients was performed by Adaptive Biotechnologies. Concerning the study's data processing: Adaptive's ImmunoSEQ software supplied the TCR sequencing data for 15 to 20 patients, while MiXCR and VDJtools were used to process a few other patients. Because the origin of CDR3 nucleotide sequences shared between donor and recipient could not be assigned, those sequences were removed. Alloreactive clones required at least 2-fold expansion over unstimulated cells and minimum CFSE-low frequency of 0.002% (template counts) or 0.001% (read counts). Clones were considered mappable if detected in sequenced pre-transplant spleen, lymph node, or MLR CFSE-low populations of the donor or recipient. The cumulative frequency of alloreactive clones was calculated as a percentage of all sequences, weighted by copy number. TCRdb retrieved this table from immuneACCESS and kept in-frame rearrangements only. Not all clones are present; in checked studies, unresolved V genes account for under half, and no reason is known for the remainder. D and trimming come from the DNA, and the V and J calls and clone size come from that table. Recorded for this sample are 15,000 to 20,000 clones; over 75% of them occurred a single time. Together, the top ten hold approximately 2% of the sample.

Blood samples were collected up to 4 times in the first month after transplant and then at least monthly when available. Points on this clone: The clone's antigen remains unknown. No much larger clone is present one base from it, and per-base qualities are unavailable.

The germline V gene yields KGHSH for CDR1 and LQKENI for CDR2. A distance of 12 bases separates the germline ends of V and J, which lose 3 bases and 7 bases respectively. The CDR3 has 14 amino acids, counting the end cysteine and phenylalanine. Only the CDR3 DNA stays, 42 bases, in frame from base 1. Sample: PBMCs, taken 14 days after transplant. The receptor's source is a human patient who received an intestinal transplant, so some T cells may come from the graft donor. The chain couples TRBV18 to TRBJ2-2; possibly the D gene is TRBD2, per 6 matching bases. The DNA reads TGTGCCAGCTCACCGACCGGGGGAAGCGGGGAGCTGTTTTTT. This sequence encodes CASSPTGGSGELFF.